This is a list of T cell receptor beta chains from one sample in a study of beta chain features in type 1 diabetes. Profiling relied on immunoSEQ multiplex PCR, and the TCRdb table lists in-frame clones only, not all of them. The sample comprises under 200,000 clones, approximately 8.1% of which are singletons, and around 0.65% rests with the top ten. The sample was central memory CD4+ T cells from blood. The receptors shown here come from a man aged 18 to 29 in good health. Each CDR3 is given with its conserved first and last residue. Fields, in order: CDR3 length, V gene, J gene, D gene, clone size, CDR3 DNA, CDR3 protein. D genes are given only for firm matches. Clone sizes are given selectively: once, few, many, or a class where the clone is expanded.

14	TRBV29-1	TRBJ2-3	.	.	TGCAGCGTTGGTGTCGGCGGTAGCACAGATACGCAGTATTTT	CSVGVGGSTDTQYF
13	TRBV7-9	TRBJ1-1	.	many	TGTGCCAGCAGCTTTCTCCCTAAGAGTGAAGCTTTCTTT	CASSFLPKSEAFF
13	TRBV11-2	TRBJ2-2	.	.	TGTGCCAGCACTGCGGTGGACACCGGGGAGCTGTTTTTT	CASTAVDTGELFF
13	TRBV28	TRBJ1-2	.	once	TGTGCCAGCAACCAAGGACTTACGGGAGGCTACACCTTC	CASNQGLTGGYTF
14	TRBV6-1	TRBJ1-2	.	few	TGTGCCAGCAGTTCGGACAGCGTTGGCTATGGCTACACCTTC	CASSSDSVGYGYTF
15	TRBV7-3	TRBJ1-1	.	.	TGTGCCAGCAGCGCATTGGCGGGGCTGGGGACTGAAGCTTTCTTT	CASSALAGLGTEAFF
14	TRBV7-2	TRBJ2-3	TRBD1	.	TGTGCCAGCAGCTGGACAGGGGGGCCAGATACGCAGTATTTT	CASSWTGGPDTQYF
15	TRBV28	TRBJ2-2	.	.	TGTGCCAGCAGTTTTTATCGGGGTGGCGACGGGGAGCTGTTTTTT	CASSFYRGGDGELFF
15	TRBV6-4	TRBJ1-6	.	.	TGTGCCAGCAGGCCCGGGTACGGCGAGAATTCACCCCTCCACTTT	CASRPGYGENSPLHF
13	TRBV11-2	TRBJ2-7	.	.	TGTGCCAGCAGCTTAGGCGCAGGAACAGCGCAGTACTTC	CASSLGAGTAQYF
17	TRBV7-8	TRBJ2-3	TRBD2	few	TGTGCCAGCAGCTCCTATCTAGCGGGAGGTGGCACAGATACGCAGTATTTT	CASSSYLAGGGTDTQYF
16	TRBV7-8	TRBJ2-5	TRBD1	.	TGTGCCAGCAGCTTACTGTTTACAGGGGGCCAAGAGACCCAGTACTTC	CASSLLFTGGQETQYF
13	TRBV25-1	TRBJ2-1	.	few	TGTGCCAGCAGACCAGGGGACTACAATGAGCAGTTCTTC	CASRPGDYNEQFF
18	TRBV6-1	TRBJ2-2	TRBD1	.	TGTGCCAGCAGTGAGCATCCGACAGGGGGCTACGAGGGCGGGGAGCTGTTTTTT	CASSEHPTGGYEGGELFF
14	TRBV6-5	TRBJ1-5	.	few	TGTGCCAGCAGCCGTCGGGGGATCAATCAGCCCCAGCATTTT	CASSRRGINQPQHF
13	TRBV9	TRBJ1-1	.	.	TGTGCCAGCAGCGTAGACTTTAACACTGAAGCTTTCTTT	CASSVDFNTEAFF
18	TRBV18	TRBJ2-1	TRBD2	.	TGTGCCAGCTCACCACGTTCCCCTAGCGGGGGGAAATACAATGAGCAGTTCTTC	CASSPRSPSGGKYNEQFF
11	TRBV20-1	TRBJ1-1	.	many	TGCAGTGCTAGTCCCGTAACTGAAGCTTTCTTT	CSASPVTEAFF
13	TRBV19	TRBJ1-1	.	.	TGTGCCAGTAGTCGGCGGGCGGGGACTGAAGCTTTCTTT	CASSRRAGTEAFF
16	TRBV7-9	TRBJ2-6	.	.	TGTGCCAGCACACGAGGACTGACCCCAGGGGCCAACGTCCTGACTTTC	CASTRGLTPGANVLTF
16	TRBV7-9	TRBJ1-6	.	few	TGTGCCAGCAGCTTAGGTTTGGCGGCGGGGAATTCACCCCTCCACTTT	CASSLGLAAGNSPLHF
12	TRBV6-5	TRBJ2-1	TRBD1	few	TGTGCCAGCACGGACAGGTGGAATGAGCAGTTCTTC	CASTDRWNEQFF
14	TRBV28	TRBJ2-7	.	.	TGTGCCAGCGGAGTTGTAGGACTGACTTACGAGCAGTACTTC	CASGVVGLTYEQYF
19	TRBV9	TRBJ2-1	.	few	TGTGCCAGCAGCGCTAAGCCGAACGGAGGGAGCCTTACCTACAATGAGCAGTTCTTC	CASSAKPNGGSLTYNEQFF
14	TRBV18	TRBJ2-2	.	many	TGTGCCAGCTCACCAGGGCGGAACACCGGGGAGCTGTTTTTT	CASSPGRNTGELFF
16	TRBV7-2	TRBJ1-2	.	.	TGTGCCAGCAGCTTAGTGGGGCAGGGTGTCGACTATGGCTACACCTTC	CASSLVGQGVDYGYTF
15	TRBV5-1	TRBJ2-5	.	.	TGCGCCAGCAGCTGGGGAGGTAGGGGGCGAGAGACCCAGTACTTC	CASSWGGRGRETQYF
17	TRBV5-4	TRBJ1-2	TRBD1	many	TGTGCCAGCAGCTTGGAAGGTTTGGGACAGGGGAGGTATGGCTACACCTTC	CASSLEGLGQGRYGYTF